Below, one T cell receptor beta chain is given with its context. This entry comes from a study of cytotoxic CD8 clonotypes in ibrutinib-treated CLL. Looking at the study overall: Overall, roughly 25 responses were partial and 2 complete; following median roughly 70 months, roughly 15 patients stayed remitted and 12 progressed.

The repertoire was sequenced with immunoSEQ multiplex PCR; TCRdb's copy has only in-frame clones and lacks some. The sample has hundreds of thousands of clones; 60% to 75% are singletons. This CDR3 region has 16 residues. V was pared by 3 bases and J by 1 base, with 5 bases of the junction left unmatched. Looked up from germline, CDR1 is SGHRS and CDR2 is YFSETQ. The V call is TRBV5-1, the J call TRBJ2-1; 9 bases are shared with TRBD2. Specimen: PBMCs, collected after 24 months of ibrutinib treatment. This clonotype originated in a human donor with chronic lymphocytic leukemia. The CDR3 coding sequence is TGCGCCAGCAGCTCGTTAGCGGGAGCTTCCTACAATGAGCAGTTCTTC. Protein sequence: CASSSLAGASYNEQFF.